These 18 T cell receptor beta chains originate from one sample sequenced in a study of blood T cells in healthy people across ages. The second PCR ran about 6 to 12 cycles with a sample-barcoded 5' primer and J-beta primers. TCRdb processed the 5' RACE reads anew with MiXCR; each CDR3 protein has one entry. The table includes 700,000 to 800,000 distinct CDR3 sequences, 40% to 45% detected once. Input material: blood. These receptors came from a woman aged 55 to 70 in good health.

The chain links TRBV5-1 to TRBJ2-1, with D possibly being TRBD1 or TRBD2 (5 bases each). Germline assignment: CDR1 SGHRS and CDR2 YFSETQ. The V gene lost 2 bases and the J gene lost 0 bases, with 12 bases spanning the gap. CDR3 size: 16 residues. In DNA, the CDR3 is TGCGCCAGCAGCTTAGGAATTGGGGGCTCCTACAATGAGCAGTTCTTC. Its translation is CASSLGIGGSYNEQFF.

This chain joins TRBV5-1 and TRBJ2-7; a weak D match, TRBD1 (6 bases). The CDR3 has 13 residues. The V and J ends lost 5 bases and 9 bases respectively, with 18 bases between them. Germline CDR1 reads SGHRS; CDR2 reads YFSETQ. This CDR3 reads CASRTGRIDAQYF. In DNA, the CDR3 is TGCGCCAGCAGAACAGGGAGAATCGATGCGCAGTACTTC.

CDR3 amino acids: CSASRQGFYSYNSPLHF. The CDR3 coding sequence is TGCAGTGCTAGCCGACAGGGATTTTACTCCTATAATTCACCCCTCCACTTT. This chain joins TRBV20-1 and TRBJ1-6; 7 bases align to TRBD1. J was trimmed by 0 bases and V by 3 bases; bases with no gene match: 8. This CDR3 has 17 residues. Germline V CDR1 and CDR2: DFQATT, SNEGSKA (reference sequence).

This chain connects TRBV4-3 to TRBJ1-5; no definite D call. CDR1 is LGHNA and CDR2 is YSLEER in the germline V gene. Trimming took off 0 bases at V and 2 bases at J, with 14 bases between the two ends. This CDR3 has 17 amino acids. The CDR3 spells CASSQDREVYGNQPQHF. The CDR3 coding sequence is TGCGCCAGCAGCCAAGATCGGGAAGTCTATGGCAATCAGCCCCAGCATTTT.

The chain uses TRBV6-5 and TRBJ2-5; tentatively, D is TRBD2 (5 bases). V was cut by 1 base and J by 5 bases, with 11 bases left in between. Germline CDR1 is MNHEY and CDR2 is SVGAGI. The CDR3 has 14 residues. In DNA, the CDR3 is TGTGCCAGCAGTTACTTAGGCGGGCAGGAGACCCAGTACTTC. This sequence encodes CASSYLGGQETQYF.

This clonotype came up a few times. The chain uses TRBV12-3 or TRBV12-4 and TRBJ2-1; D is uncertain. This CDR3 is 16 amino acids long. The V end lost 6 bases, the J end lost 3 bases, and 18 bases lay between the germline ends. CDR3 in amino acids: CASSPVVYSGYNEQFF. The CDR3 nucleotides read TGTGCCAGCAGCCCTGTAGTGTACTCTGGCTACAATGAGCAGTTCTTC.

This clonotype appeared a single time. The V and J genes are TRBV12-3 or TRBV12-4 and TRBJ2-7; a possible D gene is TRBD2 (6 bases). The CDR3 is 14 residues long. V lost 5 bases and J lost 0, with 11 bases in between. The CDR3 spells CASSREVSSYEQYF. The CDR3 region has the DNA TGTGCCAGCAGTAGGGAGGTTAGCTCCTACGAGCAGTACTTC.

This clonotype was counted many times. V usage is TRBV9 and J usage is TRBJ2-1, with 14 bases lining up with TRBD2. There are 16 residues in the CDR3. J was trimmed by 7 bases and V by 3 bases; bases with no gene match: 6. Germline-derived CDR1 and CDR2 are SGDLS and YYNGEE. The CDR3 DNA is TGTGCCAGCAGCGACTCCGGGACTAGCGGGAGAAATGAGCAGTTCTTC. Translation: CASSDSGTSGRNEQFF.

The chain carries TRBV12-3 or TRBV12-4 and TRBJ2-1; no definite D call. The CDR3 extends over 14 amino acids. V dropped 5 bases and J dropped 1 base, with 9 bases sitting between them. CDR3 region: CASSPQRSYNEQFF. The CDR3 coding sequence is TGTGCCAGCAGTCCACAGAGATCCTACAATGAGCAGTTCTTC.

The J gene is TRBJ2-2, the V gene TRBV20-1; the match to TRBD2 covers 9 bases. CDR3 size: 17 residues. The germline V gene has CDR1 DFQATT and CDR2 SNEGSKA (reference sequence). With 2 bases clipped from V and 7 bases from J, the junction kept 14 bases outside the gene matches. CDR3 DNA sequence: TGCAGTGCTAGACTTTTAGCGGGAGTTATTAGAGGCGGGGAGCTGTTTTTT. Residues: CSARLLAGVIRGGELFF.

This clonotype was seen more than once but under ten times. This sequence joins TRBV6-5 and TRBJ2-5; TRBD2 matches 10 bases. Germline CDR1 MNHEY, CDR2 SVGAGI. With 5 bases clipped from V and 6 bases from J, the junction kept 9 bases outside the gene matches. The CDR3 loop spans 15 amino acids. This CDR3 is CASSHSGGASQTQYF. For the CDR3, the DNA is TGTGCCAGCAGTCACAGCGGGGGGGCCTCACAGACCCAGTACTTC.

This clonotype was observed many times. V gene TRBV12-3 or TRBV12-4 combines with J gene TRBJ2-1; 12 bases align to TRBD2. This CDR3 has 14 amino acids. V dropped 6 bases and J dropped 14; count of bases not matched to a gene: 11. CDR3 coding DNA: TGTGCCAGCAGCCCTGAACTAGCGGGGGGTGGAAAGTTCTTC. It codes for CASSPELAGGGKFF.

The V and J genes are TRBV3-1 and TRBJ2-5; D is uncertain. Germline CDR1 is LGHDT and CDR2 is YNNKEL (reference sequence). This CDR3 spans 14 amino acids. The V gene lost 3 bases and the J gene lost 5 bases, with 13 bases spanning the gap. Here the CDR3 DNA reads TGTGCCAGCAGCCACCCTGTAGGTCGGGAGACCCAGTACTTC. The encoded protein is CASSHPVGRETQYF.

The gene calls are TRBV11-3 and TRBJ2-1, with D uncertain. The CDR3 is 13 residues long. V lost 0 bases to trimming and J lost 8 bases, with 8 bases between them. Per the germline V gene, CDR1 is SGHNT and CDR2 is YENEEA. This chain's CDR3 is CASSLDSNDEQFF. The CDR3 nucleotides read TGTGCCAGCAGCTTAGACAGTAACGATGAGCAGTTCTTC.

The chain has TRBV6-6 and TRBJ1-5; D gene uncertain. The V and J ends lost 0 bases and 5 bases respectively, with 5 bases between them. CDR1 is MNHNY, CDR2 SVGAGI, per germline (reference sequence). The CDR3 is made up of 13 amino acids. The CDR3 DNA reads TGTGCCAGCAGTTACTCAAGGGATCAGCCCCAGCATTTT. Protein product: CASSYSRDQPQHF.

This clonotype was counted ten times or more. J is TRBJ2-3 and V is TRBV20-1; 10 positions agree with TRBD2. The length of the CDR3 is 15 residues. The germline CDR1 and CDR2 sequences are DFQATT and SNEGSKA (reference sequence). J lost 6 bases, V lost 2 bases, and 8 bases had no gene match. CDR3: CSARFSSGRADTQYF. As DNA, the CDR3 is TGCAGTGCTAGATTCTCTAGCGGGAGAGCCGATACGCAGTATTTT.

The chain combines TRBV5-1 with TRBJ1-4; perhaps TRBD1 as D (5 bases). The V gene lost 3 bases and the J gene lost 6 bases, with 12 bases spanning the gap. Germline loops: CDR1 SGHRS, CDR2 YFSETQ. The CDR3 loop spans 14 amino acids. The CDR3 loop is CASSSKGQDEKLFF. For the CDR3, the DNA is TGCGCCAGCAGCTCAAAGGGGCAGGATGAAAAACTGTTTTTT. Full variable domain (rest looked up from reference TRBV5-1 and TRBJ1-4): KAGVTQTPRYLIKTRGQQVTLSCSPISGHRSVSWYQQTPGQGLQFLFEYFSETQRNKGNFPGRFSGRQFSNSRSEMNVSTLELGDSALYLCASSSKGQDEKLFFGSGTQLSVL.

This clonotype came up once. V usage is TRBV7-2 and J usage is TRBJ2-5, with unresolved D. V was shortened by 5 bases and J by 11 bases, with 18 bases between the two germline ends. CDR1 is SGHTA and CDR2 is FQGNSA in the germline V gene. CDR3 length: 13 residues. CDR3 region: CASSRASVDEQYF. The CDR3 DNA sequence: TGTGCCAGCAGCCGGGCGAGTGTCGATGAGCAGTACTTC.